Detailed here is one T cell receptor beta chain. What it recognizes is unknown. The V gene lost 5 bases and the J gene lost 11 bases, with 20 bases spanning the gap. Germline V gives CDR1 SNHLY, CDR2 FYNNEI. The CDR3 runs to 14 residues. The data belong to a study of Graves' ophthalmopathy and Graves' hyperthyroidism. As for the study in general: Absence of ophthalmopathy within 18 months of follow-up defined stable hyperthyroidism. Study-wide findings and caveats: Blood also harbored most expanded thyroid clonotypes above 0.001 frequency.

Other autoimmune disease, uncontrolled infection, pregnancy and lactation led to exclusion. RNA served as the template for amplifying TCR beta CDR3 regions. The first round was an RT-PCR with HTBI primers, and the second round was a multiplex PCR. TCRdb re-called the multiplex PCR reads with MiXCR, one entry per CDR3 protein. The sample includes around 520,000 distinct CDR3 sequences, approximately 37% seen only once; the top ten take roughly 4%. The gene calls are TRBV2 and TRBJ2-3; D remains unclear. Sequenced sample: peripheral blood or thyroid tissue (not recorded which). The receptor was isolated from an adult man with Graves' hyperthyroidism. CDR3 amino acids: CASSPLLGFDGQYF. CDR3 in DNA: TGTGCCAGCAGTCCCCTCCTCGGATTCGATGGGCAGTATTTT.